The T cell receptor (beta chain) under discussion was sequenced for a study of OX40 agonist ivuxolimab in advanced cancers. Describing the broader study: Ivuxolimab was a fully human IgG2 agonistic monoclonal antibody targeting the costimulatory receptor OX40 (CD134). Intravenous ivuxolimab was administered to patients every 2 weeks at six dose levels: 0.01, 0.1, 0.3, 1.5, 3 and 10 mg/kg. Of the approximately 54 patients in dose escalation, about 20 had hepatocellular carcinoma, some 15 had melanoma, 9 had renal cell carcinoma and 9 had head and neck cancer. In the dose-escalation cohort, about four fifths of patients were male, and the mean age was 60 years with a range of roughly 20 to 79. Prior anti-PD-1, anti-PD-L1 or anti-CTLA-4 therapy was permitted, and approximately 40% of dose-escalation patients had received checkpoint inhibitors. Partial responses occurred in three dose-escalation patients, of whom one had hepatocellular carcinoma and two had cutaneous melanoma. Peripheral TCRbeta sequencing aimed to test whether ivuxolimab altered TCR sequence diversity and caused clonal T-cell expansion. The paper reports the monotherapy dose-escalation portion (N = 52 patients) of the phase I ivuxolimab trial.

General conclusions and limits of the study: On average, CD8+ T cells showed more expanded clones than CD4+ T cells after ivuxolimab. Low levels of normalized T-cell clonal expansion were also seen in some patients who did not respond. Antigen specificity was not determined for the clonally expanded peripheral T cells. In partial responders in the 0.1-3.0 mg/kg groups, normalized peripheral clonal expansion was found to be among the lowest, especially among CD8+ T cells. At doses of 0.1 to 3.0 mg/kg, clonal expansion of both CD4+ and CD8+ blood T cells was observed from baseline to week 6.

Concerning this clone: Its antigen specificity is not known. Base quality data are lacking; no much larger clone is found one base away.

Including the terminal cysteine and phenylalanine, the CDR3 comprises 16 residues. Just the 48-base CDR3 DNA is kept, in frame starting at base 1. CDR1 and CDR2, looked up from the germline V gene, are SNHLY and FYNNEI. Unmatched junction bases come to 5, with V trimmed by 2 bases and J by 3 bases. Patients with a history of autoimmune disease or receiving systemic immunosuppression were excluded from the trial. Peripheral blood for TCR sequencing was collected from all dose cohorts at baseline, on cycle 4 day 1, and on cycle 7 day 1. Samples were obtained from an open-label, multicenter, first-in-human phase I dose-escalation trial of ivuxolimab. Adults with locally advanced or metastatic melanoma, renal cell, hepatocellular, or head and neck squamous cell carcinoma were enrolled in the trial. Before TCR sequencing, CD4+ T cells and CD8+ T cells were sorted from peripheral blood as separate populations.

Genomic DNA was isolated from the sorted cells so that the TCRbeta CDR3 region could be sequenced. The immunoSEQ Assay was used to sequence the TCRbeta CDR3 regions. TCRdb stores this immuneACCESS table with in-frame sequences only. Part of the clones is absent; in the studies checked, under half of the shortfall reflects unresolved V genes, and no reason is known for the rest. The sample table shows some 60,000 clones, and over 80% are seen once. The ten largest clones take up roughly 4.4% of the sample. This TCR came from an adult with an advanced solid tumor such as melanoma, head and neck, liver or kidney cancer. Sequenced here: CD4+ or CD8+ T cells sorted from blood, sampled in a trial of the OX40 agonist ivuxolimab. This chain is built from TRBV2 and TRBJ2-1, with 9 middle bases fitting TRBD2. This receptor carries the CDR3 CASSERGSGSYNEQFF. The DNA sequence is as follows: TGTGCCAGCAGTGAAAGGGGTAGCGGGAGCTACAATGAGCAGTTCTTC.